Each of the 18 T cell receptor beta chains below was sequenced from the same sample in a study of CD4 T cell repertoires in COVID-19. No culture step preceded sequencing of the ex vivo isolated memory T cells. Profiled with immunoSEQ multiplex PCR; TCRdb holds only in-frame clones, not every one. The profile covers around 23,000 clones, with over 90% appearing a single time and less than 0.75% taken by the ten largest. The sequenced sample was circulating follicular helper CD4+ T cells (cTfh) from blood, obtained before the COVID-19 pandemic. The receptors stem from a human donor who had COVID-19.

V is TRBV27 and J is TRBJ2-3; D is unclear. Germline V gives CDR1 MNHEY, CDR2 SMNVEV (reference sequence). The CDR3 contains 14 residues. V shed 7 bases and J shed 0 bases, with 11 bases lying between them. CDR3 nucleotide sequence: TGTGCCAGCATGAGGCGGCATAGCACAGATACGCAGTATTTT. Translation: CASMRRHSTDTQYF.

The V gene is TRBV29-1, the J gene TRBJ2-1, with a tentative D call TRBD2 (7 bases). There are 13 residues in the CDR3. V was pared by 5 bases and J by 3 bases, with 11 bases between. Germline-derived CDR1 and CDR2 are SQVTM and ANQGSEA. CDR3 in amino acids: CSVNGGHYNEQFF. The DNA for the CDR3 is TGCAGCGTTAACGGGGGGCACTACAATGAGCAGTTCTTC.

V and J are TRBV7-9 and TRBJ2-7; TRBD1 might be the D (5 bases). The CDR3 length is 15 residues. Germline V CDR1 and CDR2: SEHNR, FQNEAQ (reference sequence). Trimming removed 0 bases at V and 5 bases at J, with 14 bases between. This CDR3 reads CASSLALLQGDEQYF. The CDR3 coding sequence is TGTGCCAGCAGCTTAGCTTTACTGCAGGGTGACGAGCAGTACTTC.

This clone was seen a few times. The chain links TRBV2 to TRBJ1-5; D not certain. CDR1 and CDR2 (germline): SNHLY, FYNNEI. The V end was cut by 4 bases, the J end by 5 bases, with 9 bases between. The CDR3 runs to 13 residues. The CDR3 reads CASSGYGDQPQHF. CDR3 DNA: TGTGCCAGCAGTGGGTACGGAGATCAGCCCCAGCATTTT. The full variable domain, rest sourced from reference TRBV2 and TRBJ1-5, is EPEVTQTPSHQVTQMGQEVILRCVPISNHLYFYWYRQILGQKVEFLVSFYNNEISEKSEIFDDQFSVERPDGSNFTLKIRSTKLEDSAMYFCASSGYGDQPQHFGDGTRLSIL.

This sequence joins TRBV10-3 and TRBJ2-2; 7 bases agree with TRBD2. There are 13 residues in the CDR3. V lost 4 bases and J lost 7; bases outside the gene matches: 3. The germline V gene encodes CDR1 ENHRY and CDR2 SYGVKD. This CDR3 is CAISASGGGELFF. The CDR3 DNA follows: TGTGCCATCAGTGCATCGGGAGGCGGGGAGCTGTTTTTT.

V usage is TRBV6-5 and J usage is TRBJ1-2, with D unclear. The germline V and J ends were trimmed by 2 bases and 5 bases, with 9 bases remaining between them. The CDR3 extends over 13 amino acids. Germline V CDR1 and CDR2: MNHEY, SVGAGI. CDR3 amino acids: CASSYGERYGYTF. CDR3 DNA sequence: TGTGCCAGCAGTTACGGGGAGCGGTATGGCTACACCTTC.

The V gene is TRBV19, the J gene TRBJ2-3, with a weak D call TRBD1 (5 bases). The CDR3 consists of 13 residues. Germline V gene sequence: CDR1 LNHDA, CDR2 SQIVND (reference sequence). The V end lost 6 bases, the J end lost 5 bases, and 12 bases lay between the germline ends. DNA for the CDR3: TGTGCCAGTAGCAAATTGCAGGGAGATACGCAGTATTTT. This gives the protein CASSKLQGDTQYF.

The J gene is TRBJ1-2, the V gene TRBV28, with TRBD1 identical over 7 bases. Germline lookup yields CDR1 MDHEN and CDR2 SYDVKM. CDR3 length: 12 amino acids. V dropped 8 bases and J dropped 8; count of bases not matched to a gene: 8. CDR3 sequence: CASATGRKGYTF. CDR3 in DNA: TGTGCCAGCGCGACAGGGAGGAAAGGCTACACCTTC.

CDR3 sequence reads: CASSFTENTEAFF. The CDR3 nucleotides are TGTGCCAGCAGTTTCACAGAGAACACTGAAGCTTTCTTT. This chain links TRBV2 with TRBJ1-1, with unresolved D. The germline V and J ends were trimmed by 5 bases and 1 base, with 8 bases remaining between them. The V gene's germline CDR1 is SNHLY and CDR2 FYNNEI. The CDR3 is 13 amino acids.

This chain joins TRBV19 and TRBJ1-4, with 8 bases that match TRBD1. V was clipped by 5 bases and J by 4 bases; unmatched bases: 6. Germline loops: CDR1 LNHDA, CDR2 SQIVND (reference sequence). The CDR3 has 15 residues. The CDR3 coding sequence is TGTGCCAGTAGTGCACAGGGGGGAGTTAATGAAAAACTGTTTTTT. Protein: CASSAQGGVNEKLFF.

The chain links TRBV5-1 to TRBJ2-7; 10 bases are shared with TRBD1. CDR3 length equals 15 residues. Germline V gene lookup returns CDR1 SGHRS and CDR2 YFSETQ. Trimming cost V 1 base and J 6 bases; bases outside gene matches: 7. CDR3 region: CASSLNGDRGREQYF. For the CDR3, the DNA is TGCGCCAGCAGCTTGAATGGGGACAGGGGTCGCGAGCAGTACTTC.

The rearrangement joins TRBV19 to TRBJ1-5; D remains unclear. CDR1 is LNHDA, CDR2 SQIVND, per germline (reference sequence). Trimming left V 1 base short and J 9 bases short, with 10 bases between. The CDR3 runs to 13 residues. CDR3 DNA sequence: TGTGCCAGTAGTATAGGCCAGGCCGGGCCCCAGCATTTT. This translates into CASSIGQAGPQHF.

The chain employs TRBV11-2 and TRBJ2-6; a weak D match, TRBD1 (5 bases). V lost 3 bases and J lost 0, with 12 bases in between. The germline V gene encodes CDR1 SGHAT and CDR2 FQNNGV. The CDR3 has 17 residues. CDR3 nucleotide sequence: TGTGCCAGCAGCTTGCGACAGCAATTCTCTGGGGCCAACGTCCTGACTTTC. Translated, it gives CASSLRQQFSGANVLTF.

This clone was recorded only once. The V call is TRBV4-1, the J call TRBJ2-1; 10 bases are a match to TRBD2. The CDR3 spans 19 residues. V gave up 1 base and J gave up 8 bases; unmatched junction bases: 17. In germline, CDR1 is MGHRA, CDR2 YSYEKL. The CDR3, as DNA: TGCGCCAGCAGCCAAGGCCCAAGGATCAGCGGGGGGGCCATCGATGAGCAGTTCTTC. Translation gives CASSQGPRISGGAIDEQFF.

This clone turned up a few times. V and J are TRBV4-3 and TRBJ1-2; 7 bases map to TRBD1. Germline V gene lookup returns CDR1 LGHNA and CDR2 YSLEER. Germline trimming cut 0 bases from V and 1 base from J; bases unmatched to any gene: 5. The CDR3 runs to 16 residues. The CDR3 reads CASSQDGGGGNYGYTF. CDR3 DNA: TGCGCCAGCAGCCAAGATGGAGGGGGCGGTAACTATGGCTACACCTTC.

The CDR3 reads CASSFGGNDQPQHF. CDR3 nucleotides: TGTGCCAGCAGCTTCGGGGGGAACGATCAGCCCCAGCATTTT. The chain has TRBV7-9 and TRBJ1-5; a possible D gene is TRBD1 (5 bases). Trimming stripped 3 bases from V and 5 bases from J, with 11 bases between. The germline V gene encodes CDR1 SEHNR and CDR2 FQNEAQ (reference sequence). The CDR3 has 14 residues. The variable domain in full, completed from reference TRBV7-9 and TRBJ1-5, reads DTGVSQNPRHKITKRGQNVTFRCDPISEHNRLYWYRQTLGQGPEFLTYFQNEAQLEKSRLLSDRFSAERPKGSFSTLEIQRTEQGDSAMYLCASSFGGNDQPQHFGDGTRLSIL.

This chain joins TRBV7-9 and TRBJ2-2; D not resolved. The V and J ends lost 3 bases and 0 bases respectively, with 8 bases between them. CDR3 length: 15 amino acids. Germline CDR1 SEHNR, CDR2 FQNEAQ (reference sequence). CDR3 coding DNA: TGTGCCAGCAGCTTCCATAGTGCGAACACCGGGGAGCTGTTTTTT. Residues: CASSFHSANTGELFF.

This chain connects TRBV15 to TRBJ1-4, with a tentative D call TRBD1 (5 bases). CDR3 length: 15 residues. Germline CDR1 is LNHNV and CDR2 is YYDKDF (reference sequence). V was shortened by 0 bases and J by 5 bases, with 10 bases between the two germline ends. The CDR3 nucleotides read TGTGCCACCAGCAGAGATCGGGGGAAAAATGAAAAACTGTTTTTT. It yields the protein CATSRDRGKNEKLFF.